The next 24 T cell receptor beta chains were all read from a single sample in a study of blood T cell repertoires in COVID-19. Only in-frame clones appear in the TCRdb table, and some are missing; sequencing was by immunoSEQ multiplex PCR. The data hold hundreds of thousands of clones, with 82% observed a single time. Sequencing was carried out using PBMCs or T cells enriched from blood (not recorded which). Receptors were obtained from a woman between 55 and 75 years old who had recovered from COVID-19.

The rearrangement links TRBV24-1 to TRBJ2-7, with D tentatively TRBD1 (6 bases). This CDR3 is 12 amino acids long. Germline CDR1 and CDR2: KGHDR and SFDVKD. V lost 2 bases and J lost 9, with 10 bases in between. The CDR3 bases are TGTGCCACCAGTGATTCAGGGGCCGTGCAGTACTTC. As protein: CATSDSGAVQYF.

V is TRBV18 and J is TRBJ2-7; TRBD2 matches 10 bases. Germline V gene data show CDR1 as KGHSH and CDR2 as LQKENI. The J segment lost 6 bases and the V segment lost 6 bases, leaving 11 bases of the junction unmatched. The CDR3 loop spans 15 amino acids. CDR3 DNA sequence: TGTGCCAGCTCGCCAAGGACAAGCGGGAGGGGCGAGCAGTACTTC. Protein sequence: CASSPRTSGRGEQYF.

The table lists this clone with a count of one. The genes are TRBV18 and TRBJ1-1, with 8 bases that match TRBD1. This CDR3 contains 14 residues. V lost 5 bases, J lost 3 bases, and 5 bases stayed unmatched. Germline CDR1 KGHSH, CDR2 LQKENI. The CDR3 DNA follows: TGTGCCAGCTCAGCGGGACAGGTGGACACTGAAGCTTTCTTT. As protein: CASSAGQVDTEAFF. Based on the CDR3 plus reference TRBV18 and TRBJ1-1, the full variable domain is NAGVMQNPRHLVRRRGQEARLRCSPMKGHSHVYWYRQLPEEGLKFMVYLQKENIIDESGMPKERFSAEFPKEGPSILRIQQVVRGDSAAYFCASSAGQVDTEAFFGQGTRLTVV.

The J gene is TRBJ2-5, the V gene TRBV5-4, with D maybe TRBD1 (6 bases). Germline assignment: CDR1 SGHNT and CDR2 YYREEE (reference sequence). The CDR3 runs to 13 residues. Trimming took 0 bases from V and 5 from J, leaving 8 bases between them. Here the CDR3 DNA reads TGTGCCAGCAGCTTGGTGCAGGGGGAGACCCAGTACTTC. Protein: CASSLVQGETQYF.

The chain combines TRBV19 with TRBJ1-5, with 12 bases lining up with TRBD1. Trimming at V came to 5 bases and at J to 7 bases, leaving 0 bases not matched to a gene. Germline V gives CDR1 LNHDA, CDR2 SQIVND (reference sequence). The CDR3 runs to 13 residues. DNA for the CDR3: TGTGCCAGTAGTGGGACAGGGGGCCAGCCCCAGCATTTT. It is translated as CASSGTGGQPQHF.

The chain recombines TRBV29-1 with TRBJ1-2; D is ambiguous. V gave up 3 bases and J gave up 8 bases, with 16 bases separating them. CDR1 and CDR2 (germline): SQVTM, ANQGSEA. CDR3 length equals 13 residues. CDR3 sequence (DNA): TGCAGCGTTGACACGGATTTTACTATGGGCTACACCTTC. Translating it yields CSVDTDFTMGYTF.

This clone has only one observation. V is TRBV6-1 and J is TRBJ1-4; D is ambiguous. CDR1 is MNHNS, CDR2 SASEGT, per germline. With 2 bases removed from V and 7 bases from J, the gap between germline ends came to 14 bases. CDR3 length equals 15 residues. The CDR3 reads CASSESAAPGEKLFF. In DNA form, the CDR3 reads TGTGCCAGCAGTGAATCGGCAGCCCCGGGTGAAAAACTGTTTTTT.

This rearrangement joins TRBV6-2 or TRBV6-3 to TRBJ1-2; 9 positions agree with TRBD1. Germline V CDR1 and CDR2: MNHEY, SVGEGT. This CDR3 has 17 residues. The ends lost 5 bases at V and 6 bases at J; junction bases unmatched: 16. As DNA, the CDR3 is TGTGCCAGCAGTCCATATGGGACAGGGAGCATGGCAAATGGCTACACCTTC. The encoded protein is CASSPYGTGSMANGYTF.

The chain carries TRBV5-4 and TRBJ2-7; D might be TRBD2 (6 bases). V lost 0 bases and J 4 bases, leaving 14 bases between the germline ends. The germline V gene has CDR1 SGHNT and CDR2 YYREEE (reference sequence). The CDR3 runs to 15 residues. The CDR3 reads CASSLEGFAGYEQYF. CDR3 coding DNA: TGTGCCAGCAGCTTGGAAGGCTTCGCGGGATACGAGCAGTACTTC. Looking up the rest from reference TRBV5-4 and TRBJ2-7 gives the full variable domain: ETGVTQSPTHLIKTRGQQVTLRCSSQSGHNTVSWYQQALGQGPQFIFQYYREEENGRGNFPPRFSGLQFPNYSSELNVNALELDDSALYLCASSLEGFAGYEQYFGPGTRLTVT.

V is TRBV24-1 and J is TRBJ1-2; 7 positions agree with TRBD1. From germline, CDR1 is KGHDR and CDR2 SFDVKD. This CDR3 is built from 15 residues. Trimming at V came to 0 bases and at J to 1 base, leaving 1 base not matched to a gene. CDR3: CATSDLSGGNYGYTF. In DNA, the CDR3 is TGTGCCACCAGTGATTTGTCAGGGGGTAACTATGGCTACACCTTC.

The rearrangement links TRBV19 to TRBJ1-4; possibly TRBD1 for D (6 bases). V was cut by 5 bases and J by 0 bases, with 19 bases left in between. The CDR3 spans 18 residues. The V gene's germline CDR1 is LNHDA and CDR2 SQIVND (reference sequence). As DNA, the CDR3 is TGTGCCAGTAGTGGCTTGAGACAGGCCGATGCAACTAATGAAAAACTGTTTTTT. Amino acid sequence: CASSGLRQADATNEKLFF.

This clone has just a few counts. The genes are TRBV3-1 (or the pseudogene TRBV3-2) and TRBJ1-1; no reliable D call. The V gene's germline CDR1 is LGHDT and CDR2 YNNKEL (reference sequence). V lost 2 bases and J 2 bases, leaving 9 bases between the germline ends. The CDR3 covers 14 residues. CDR3 sequence reads: CASSQYGENTEAFF. Here the CDR3 DNA reads TGTGCCAGCAGCCAATATGGAGAAAACACTGAAGCTTTCTTT.

This clone has a single count. The chain uses TRBV6-5 and TRBJ1-5, with D hard to call. The CDR3 has 12 residues. V was trimmed by 6 bases and J by 0 bases, leaving 3 bases between them. Germline loops: CDR1 MNHEY, CDR2 SVGAGI. CDR3 DNA sequence: TGTGCCAGCAGGTATAGCAATCAGCCCCAGCATTTT. Translation: CASRYSNQPQHF.

CDR3 protein: CASSPGQGAVEKLFF. The CDR3 region has the DNA TGCGCCAGCAGCCCAGGCCAGGGGGCAGTCGAAAAACTGTTTTTT. The chain couples TRBV4-1 to TRBJ1-4; 8 bases agree with TRBD1. The CDR3 runs 15 residues. The germline V gene encodes CDR1 MGHRA and CDR2 YSYEKL. V shed 4 bases, J shed 8 bases, and the junction held 9 bases outside the gene matches.

The chain combines TRBV4-3 with TRBJ1-1; the D is unclear. CDR1 is LGHNA and CDR2 is YSLEER in the germline V gene. This CDR3 contains 14 residues. V dropped 1 base and J dropped 5 bases, with 11 bases sitting between them. CDR3 bases: TGCGCCAGCAGCCAAGGAGAAGGAGGGACTGAAGCTTTCTTT. This codes for CASSQGEGGTEAFF.

V gene TRBV15 combines with J gene TRBJ2-3; D might be TRBD1 (5 bases). V lost 3 bases and J lost 3, with 10 bases in between. Germline loops: CDR1 LNHNV, CDR2 YYDKDF (reference sequence). The CDR3 spans 14 residues. CDR3 in amino acids: CATSSRAGTDTQYF. The CDR3 bases are TGTGCCACCAGCAGCAGGGCTGGAACAGATACGCAGTATTTT.

The rearrangement joins TRBV29-1 to TRBJ2-5; the D gene is possibly TRBD2 (6 bases). Trimming shortened V by 7 bases and J by 2 bases, and 20 bases separated the two germline ends. The CDR3 loop spans 15 amino acids. Germline V gene lookup returns CDR1 SQVTM and CDR2 ANQGSEA. Here the CDR3 reads CSALSTGTPQETQYF. The CDR3, as DNA: TGCAGCGCCCTCTCTACCGGGACTCCTCAAGAGACCCAGTACTTC.

The chain carries TRBV5-6 and TRBJ1-3; D remains unclear. V lost 1 base, J lost 0 bases, and 5 bases lay in between. This CDR3 is built from 14 residues. Germline values: CDR1 SGHDT, CDR2 YYEEEE. CDR3 bases: TGTGCCAGCAGCTTGACAGCCTCTGGAAACACCATATATTTT. Residues: CASSLTASGNTIYF. Full variable domain (rest looked up from reference TRBV5-6 and TRBJ1-3): DAGVTQSPTHLIKTRGQQVTLRCSPKSGHDTVSWYQQALGQGPQFIFQYYEEEERQRGNFPDRFSGHQFPNYSSELNVNALLLGDSALYLCASSLTASGNTIYFGEGSWLTVV.

V is TRBV11-2 and J is TRBJ2-1; 8 bases agree with TRBD1. Germline loops: CDR1 SGHAT, CDR2 FQNNGV. The CDR3 spans 17 residues. V dropped 6 bases and J dropped 6; count of bases not matched to a gene: 16. In nucleotides, the CDR3 is TGTGCCAGCAGGGACAGGGCCATCGCTGATCATTTCAATGAGCAGTTCTTC. It codes for CASRDRAIADHFNEQFF.

The gene calls are TRBV2 and TRBJ1-1; D remains unclear. The CDR3 totals 13 residues. Germline CDR1 is SNHLY and CDR2 is FYNNEI. V gave up 3 bases and J gave up 4 bases, with 9 bases separating them. In DNA, the CDR3 is TGTGCCAGCAGTGATGGCGGAAGCACTGAAGCTTTCTTT. Residues: CASSDGGSTEAFF.

This chain links TRBV3-1 (or the pseudogene TRBV3-2) with TRBJ1-2; tentative D call: TRBD1 (6 bases). The germline CDR1 and CDR2 sequences are LGHDT and YNNKEL (reference sequence). CDR3 length: 14 residues. The V gene lost 1 base and the J gene lost 6 bases, with 12 bases spanning the gap. CDR3 in amino acids: CASSQVDRWDGYTF. The CDR3 nucleotides are TGTGCCAGCAGCCAAGTTGACAGGTGGGATGGCTACACCTTC.

The sample holds a few counts of this clone. The chain joins TRBV29-1 to TRBJ1-4, with 9 bases matching TRBD1. Germline CDR1 is SQVTM and CDR2 is ANQGSEA. V trimming: 6 bases; J trimming: 5 bases; junction bases outside the gene matches: 4. There are 13 residues in the CDR3. CDR3 in DNA: TGCAGCGTAGCACAGGGGGCGAATGAAAAACTGTTTTTT. Translated, it gives CSVAQGANEKLFF.

The chain combines TRBV27 with TRBJ2-1; 12 positions agree with TRBD2. This CDR3 is 15 amino acids long. Germline values: CDR1 MNHEY, CDR2 SMNVEV (reference sequence). The trim removed 5 bases at V and 4 bases at J, leaving 3 bases unmatched. DNA for the CDR3: TGTGCCAGCAGTCCCCTAGCGGGAGGGTACAATGAGCAGTTCTTC. It codes for CASSPLAGGYNEQFF.

The table lists this clone with a few counts. The chain couples TRBV11-3 to TRBJ1-1; D call uncertain. The V gene's germline CDR1 is SGHNT and CDR2 YENEEA. V lost 2 bases to trimming and J lost 0 bases, with 4 bases between them. CDR3 length: 13 amino acids. The CDR3 sequence is CASSLQMNTEAFF. The CDR3 DNA reads TGTGCCAGCAGCTTACAGATGAACACTGAAGCTTTCTTT.